This entry lists 9 T cell receptor beta chains sequenced from one sample in a study of blood T cell repertoires in COVID-19. Sequenced by immunoSEQ multiplex PCR; TCRdb stores in-frame clones only, minus some. The data contain about 69,000 clones, roughly 80% of them seen just once; the ten biggest clones take up 15% to 20%. Sample: peripheral blood. These receptors came from a man aged 55 to 69 with acute or convalescent COVID-19.

This clone has just a few counts. The chain recombines TRBV27 with TRBJ1-2; a weak D match, TRBD1 (5 bases). The germline CDR1 and CDR2 sequences are MNHEY and SMNVEV (reference sequence). This CDR3 is 15 amino acids long. Trimming pared 0 bases from V and 3 bases from J, leaving 11 bases between. Written as DNA, the CDR3 is TGTGCCAGCAGTTTATCGGGGGGTAGGCACTATGGCTACACCTTC. Encoded protein: CASSLSGGRHYGYTF.

The V call is TRBV12-3 or TRBV12-4, the J call TRBJ2-7; D is unclear. The CDR3 is made up of 13 amino acids. V lost 3 bases and J 3 bases, leaving 9 bases between the germline ends. Here the CDR3 reads CASSFTRIYEQYF. The CDR3 DNA reads as TGTGCCAGCAGTTTTACAAGAATCTACGAGCAGTACTTC.

The rearrangement joins TRBV12-3 or TRBV12-4 to TRBJ2-5; D is undetermined. CDR3 length: 12 residues. The ends were cut back, 6 bases at V and 0 bases at J, with 5 bases in the middle. The CDR3 sequence: CASSPNQETQYF. CDR3 nucleotide sequence: TGTGCCAGCAGCCCCAACCAAGAGACCCAGTACTTC.

This clone has only a few counts. The sample carries other DNA sequences with the same CDR3. The chain is built from TRBV2 and TRBJ1-5; D not certain. Between the trimmed V and J ends, which lost 5 bases and 4 bases, there was a span of 3 bases. CDR3 size: 11 residues. Germline CDR1 is SNHLY and CDR2 is FYNNEI. CDR3 protein: CASSLNQPQHF. CDR3 sequence (DNA): TGTGCCAGCAGTCTTAATCAGCCCCAGCATTTT.

This clone was seen just once. The rearrangement uses TRBV12-3 or TRBV12-4 and TRBJ1-1; maybe TRBD1 (5 bases). The CDR3 has 13 amino acids. Trimming removed 2 bases from V and 3 bases from J, with 7 bases in between. DNA of the CDR3: TGTGCCAGCAGTTTAATCAGGGACACTGAAGCTTTCTTT. Protein product: CASSLIRDTEAFF.

The chain recombines TRBV7-2 with TRBJ2-3, with TRBD2 matching 10 bases. CDR3 length: 12 amino acids. Germline V gives CDR1 SGHTA, CDR2 FQGNSA. V shed 5 bases, J shed 10 bases, and the junction held 3 bases outside the gene matches. The CDR3 nucleotides read TGTGCCAGCAGCCGTAGCGGGGGGTCGCAGTATTTT. It specifies CASSRSGGSQYF.

This chain links TRBV4-3 with TRBJ2-3, with 12 bases fitting TRBD2. Germline V gene lookup returns CDR1 LGHNA and CDR2 YSLEER. With V trimmed by 4 bases and J by 2 bases, 4 bases remained unmatched. The CDR3 extends over 16 amino acids. In nucleotides, the CDR3 is TGCGCCAGCAGCCGGGGACTAGCGGGCCTCACAGATACGCAGTATTTT. It yields the protein CASSRGLAGLTDTQYF.

The chain couples TRBV6-2 or TRBV6-3 to TRBJ1-4, with unresolved D. Germline CDR1 reads MNHEY; CDR2 reads SVGEGT. CDR3 length equals 14 residues. V was trimmed by 2 bases and J by 4 bases, leaving 8 bases between them. CDR3 protein: CASSYGLNNEKLFF. Here the CDR3 DNA reads TGTGCCAGCAGTTACGGACTGAATAATGAAAAACTGTTTTTT.

This chain links TRBV2 with TRBJ2-5; TRBD1 matches 7 bases. This CDR3 is built from 15 residues. Unmatched junction bases numbered 12, after V lost 6 bases and J lost 5 bases. Germline V gene data show CDR1 as SNHLY and CDR2 as FYNNEI. DNA for the CDR3: TGTGCCAGCAGCCTGCAGGGGGTGCCGGGGGAGACCCAGTACTTC. Its protein is CASSLQGVPGETQYF. Combining the CDR3 with reference TRBV2 and TRBJ2-5 gives the whole variable domain EPEVTQTPSHQVTQMGQEVILRCVPISNHLYFYWYRQILGQKVEFLVSFYNNEISEKSEIFDDQFSVERPDGSNFTLKIRSTKLEDSAMYFCASSLQGVPGETQYFGPGTRLLVL.